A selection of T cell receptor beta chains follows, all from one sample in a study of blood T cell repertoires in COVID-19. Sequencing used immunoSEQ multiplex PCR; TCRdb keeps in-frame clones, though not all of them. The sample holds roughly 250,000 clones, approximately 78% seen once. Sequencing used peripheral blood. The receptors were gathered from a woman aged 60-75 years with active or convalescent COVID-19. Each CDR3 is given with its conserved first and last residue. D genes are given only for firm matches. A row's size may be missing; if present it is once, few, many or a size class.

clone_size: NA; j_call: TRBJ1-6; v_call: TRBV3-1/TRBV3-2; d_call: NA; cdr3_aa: CASSQGYGSPLHF; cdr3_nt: TGTGCCAGCAGCCAAGGTTACGGGTCACCCCTCCACTTT
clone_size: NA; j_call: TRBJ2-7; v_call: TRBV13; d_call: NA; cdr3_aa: CASKLEGTYEQYF; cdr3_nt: TGTGCCAGCAAGCTCGAGGGTACCTACGAGCAGTACTTC
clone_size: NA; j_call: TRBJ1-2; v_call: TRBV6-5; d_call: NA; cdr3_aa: CASSYSPEIRQNGYTF; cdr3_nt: TGTGCCAGCAGTTACTCGCCCGAAATTCGACAGAATGGCTACACCTTC
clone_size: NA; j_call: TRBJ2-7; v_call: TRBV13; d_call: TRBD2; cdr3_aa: CASSTGLAREQYF; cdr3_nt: TGTGCCAGCAGCACCGGACTAGCGAGAGAGCAGTACTTC
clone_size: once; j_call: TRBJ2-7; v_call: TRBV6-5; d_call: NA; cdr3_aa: CASRDGAGGFDEQYF; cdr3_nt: TGTGCCAGCAGGGATGGGGCCGGGGGATTTGACGAGCAGTACTTC
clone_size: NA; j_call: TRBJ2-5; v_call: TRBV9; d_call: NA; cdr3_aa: CASSGGASTGETQYF; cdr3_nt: TGTGCCAGCAGCGGAGGAGCCTCCACTGGAGAGACCCAGTACTTC
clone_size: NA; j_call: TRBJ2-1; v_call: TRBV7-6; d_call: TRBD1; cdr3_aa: CASSRSGTGYNEQFF; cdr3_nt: TGTGCCAGCAGTCGATCGGGGACAGGGTACAATGAGCAGTTCTTC
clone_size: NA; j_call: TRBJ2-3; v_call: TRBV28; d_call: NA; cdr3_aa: CASSLYAGGTDTQYF; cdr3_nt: TGTGCCAGCAGTTTATATGCAGGTGGCACAGATACGCAGTATTTT
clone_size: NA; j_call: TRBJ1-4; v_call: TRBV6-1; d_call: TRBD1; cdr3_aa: CASVDRVKDEKLFF; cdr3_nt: TGTGCCAGCGTGGACAGGGTGAAGGATGAAAAACTGTTTTTT
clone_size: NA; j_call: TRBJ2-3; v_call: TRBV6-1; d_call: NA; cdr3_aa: CASSEKGQADTQYF; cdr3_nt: TGTGCCAGCAGTGAGAAGGGACAAGCAGATACGCAGTATTTT
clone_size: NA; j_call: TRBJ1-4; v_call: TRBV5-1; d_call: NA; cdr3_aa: CASSPGVENEKLFF; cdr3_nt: TGCGCCAGCAGCCCCGGGGTTGAGAATGAAAAACTGTTTTTT
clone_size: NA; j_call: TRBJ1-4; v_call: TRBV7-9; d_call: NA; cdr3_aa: CASSLNQGGTEKLFF; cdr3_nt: TGTGCCAGCAGCTTAAACCAGGGAGGTACGGAAAAACTGTTTTTT
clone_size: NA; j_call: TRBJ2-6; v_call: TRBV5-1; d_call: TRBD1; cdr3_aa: CASSYRTGRANVLTF; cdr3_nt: TGCGCCAGCAGCTACCGGACAGGGCGGGCCAACGTCCTGACTTTC
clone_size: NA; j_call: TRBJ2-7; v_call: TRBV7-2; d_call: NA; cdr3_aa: CASSPPGYEQYF; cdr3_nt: TGTGCCAGCAGCCCCCCGGGCTACGAGCAGTACTTC
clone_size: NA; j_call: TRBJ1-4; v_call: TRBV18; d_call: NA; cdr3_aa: CASSPSDRDEKLFF; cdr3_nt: TGTGCCAGCTCACCCTCGGACAGAGATGAAAAACTGTTTTTT
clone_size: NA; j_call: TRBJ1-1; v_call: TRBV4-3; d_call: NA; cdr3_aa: CASSQDTGRTEAFF; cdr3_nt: TGCGCCAGCAGCCAAGATACAGGGCGCACTGAAGCTTTCTTT
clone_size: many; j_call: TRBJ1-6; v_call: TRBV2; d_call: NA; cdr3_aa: CASSGGGSGSPLHF; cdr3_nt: TGTGCCAGCAGTGGGGGGGGGTCCGGTTCACCCCTCCACTTT
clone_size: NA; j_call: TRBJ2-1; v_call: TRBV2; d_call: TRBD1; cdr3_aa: CASSYGDRANNEQFF; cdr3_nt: TGTGCCAGCAGTTATGGGGACAGGGCGAACAATGAGCAGTTCTTC
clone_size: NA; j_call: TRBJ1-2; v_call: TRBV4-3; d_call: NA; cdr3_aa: CASSQDSAAGRGYTF; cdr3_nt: TGCGCCAGCAGCCAAGATAGCGCGGCAGGACGCGGCTACACCTTC
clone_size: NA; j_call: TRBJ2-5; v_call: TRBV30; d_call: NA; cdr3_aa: CAWSLKQQETQYF; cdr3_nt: TGTGCCTGGAGTCTGAAACAGCAAGAGACCCAGTACTTC
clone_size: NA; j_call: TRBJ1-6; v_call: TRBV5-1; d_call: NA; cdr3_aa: CASSLGLQDSPLHF; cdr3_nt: TGCGCCAGCAGCTTGGGGCTTCAGGATTCACCCCTCCACTTT
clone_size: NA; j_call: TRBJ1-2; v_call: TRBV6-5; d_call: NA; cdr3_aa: CASTLSGGDYGYTF; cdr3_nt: TGTGCCAGCACTCTTTCTGGGGGGGACTATGGCTACACCTTC
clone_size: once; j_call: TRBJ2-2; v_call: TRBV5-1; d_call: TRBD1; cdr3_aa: CASSLGLGTGRNTGELFF; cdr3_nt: TGCGCCAGCAGCCTCGGGCTGGGGACAGGGAGGAACACCGGGGAGCTGTTTTTT
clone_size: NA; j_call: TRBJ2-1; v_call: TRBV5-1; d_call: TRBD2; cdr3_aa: CASSLMAGGINEQFF; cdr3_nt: TGCGCCAGCAGCTTGATGGCGGGGGGTATCAATGAGCAGTTCTTC
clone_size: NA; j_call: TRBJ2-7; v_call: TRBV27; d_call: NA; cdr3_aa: CASRGATTTYEQYF; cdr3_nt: TGTGCCAGCAGGGGGGCGACCACTACGTACGAGCAGTACTTC
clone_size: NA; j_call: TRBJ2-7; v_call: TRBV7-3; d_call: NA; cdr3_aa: CASSAQPGYSYEQYF; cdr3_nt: TGTGCCAGCAGCGCTCAGCCGGGGTACTCCTACGAGCAGTACTTC
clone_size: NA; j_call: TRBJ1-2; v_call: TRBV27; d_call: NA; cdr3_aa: CASSLGQTSYGYTF; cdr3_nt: TGTGCCAGCAGTTTGGGGCAGACCTCCTATGGCTACACCTTC
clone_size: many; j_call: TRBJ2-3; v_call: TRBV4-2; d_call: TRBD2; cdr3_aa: CASSPLSGGPDTQYF; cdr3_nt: TGTGCCAGCAGCCCCCTGAGCGGGGGGCCAGATACGCAGTATTTT
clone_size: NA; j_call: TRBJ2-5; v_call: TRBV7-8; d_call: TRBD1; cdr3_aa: CASSSRAGTGNAETQYF; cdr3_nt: TGTGCCAGCAGCTCACGAGCCGGGACAGGGAATGCAGAGACCCAGTACTTC
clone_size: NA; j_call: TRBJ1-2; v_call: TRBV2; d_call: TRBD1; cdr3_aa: CASRGTVANYGYTF; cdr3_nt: TGTGCCAGCAGGGGGACAGTTGCTAACTATGGCTACACCTTC
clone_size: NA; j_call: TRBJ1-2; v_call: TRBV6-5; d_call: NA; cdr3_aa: CASSYSGAWGTYGYTF; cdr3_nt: TGTGCCAGCAGTTACTCGGGGGCTTGGGGGACCTATGGCTACACCTTC
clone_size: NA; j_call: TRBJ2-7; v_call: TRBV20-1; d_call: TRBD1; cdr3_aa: CSASGTGGLYEQYF; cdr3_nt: TGCAGTGCTAGTGGGACAGGGGGCCTCTACGAGCAGTACTTC
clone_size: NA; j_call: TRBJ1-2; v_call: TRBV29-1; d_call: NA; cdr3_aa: CSVSQTVGYTF; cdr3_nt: TGCAGCGTTTCTCAGACAGTCGGCTACACCTTC
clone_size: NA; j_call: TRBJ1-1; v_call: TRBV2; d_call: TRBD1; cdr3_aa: CASRLTGVNTEAFF; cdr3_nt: TGTGCCAGCAGATTGACAGGGGTGAACACTGAAGCTTTCTTT
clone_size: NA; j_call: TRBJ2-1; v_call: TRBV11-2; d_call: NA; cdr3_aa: CASTLGAGYVNEQFF; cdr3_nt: TGTGCCAGCACCCTGGGGGCAGGGTACGTTAATGAGCAGTTCTTC
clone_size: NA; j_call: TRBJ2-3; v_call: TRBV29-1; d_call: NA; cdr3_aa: CSVEGQGLTDTQYF; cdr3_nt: TGCAGCGTTGAGGGGCAGGGACTCACAGATACGCAGTATTTT
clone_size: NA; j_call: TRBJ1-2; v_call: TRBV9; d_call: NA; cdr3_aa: CASSSGEGYTF; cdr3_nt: TGTGCCAGCAGCTCTGGGGAGGGCTACACCTTC
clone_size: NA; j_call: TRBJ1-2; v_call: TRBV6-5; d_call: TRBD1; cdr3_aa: CASSTGGHYGYTF; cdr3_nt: TGTGCCAGCAGTACAGGGGGTCACTATGGCTACACCTTC
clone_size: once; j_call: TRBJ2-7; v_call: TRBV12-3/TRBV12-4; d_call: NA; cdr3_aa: CASSLRTLYEQYF; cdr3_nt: TGTGCCAGCAGTTTACGGACTCTTTACGAGCAGTACTTC
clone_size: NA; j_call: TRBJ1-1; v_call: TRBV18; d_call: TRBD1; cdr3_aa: CASSPPLAGTGAIEAFF; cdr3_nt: TGTGCCAGCTCACCACCTCTCGCCGGGACAGGGGCGATTGAAGCTTTCTTT
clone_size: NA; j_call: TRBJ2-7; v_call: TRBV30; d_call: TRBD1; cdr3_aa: CAYTQGAYEQYF; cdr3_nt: TGTGCCTATACACAGGGGGCCTACGAGCAGTACTTC
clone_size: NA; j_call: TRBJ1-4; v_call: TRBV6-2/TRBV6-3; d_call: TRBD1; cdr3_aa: CASSYLDRGGEKLFF; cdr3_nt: TGTGCCAGCAGTTACCTGGACAGGGGGGGCGAAAAACTGTTTTTT
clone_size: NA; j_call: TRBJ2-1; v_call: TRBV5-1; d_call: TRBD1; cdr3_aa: CASSEGQGSYNEQFF; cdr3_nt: TGCGCCAGCAGCGAGGGACAGGGGTCCTACAATGAGCAGTTCTTC
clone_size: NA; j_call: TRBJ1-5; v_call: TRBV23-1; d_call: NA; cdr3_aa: CASSQYLQQGYSNQPQHF; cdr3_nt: TGCGCCAGCAGTCAATACCTACAACAGGGCTATAGCAATCAGCCCCAGCATTTT
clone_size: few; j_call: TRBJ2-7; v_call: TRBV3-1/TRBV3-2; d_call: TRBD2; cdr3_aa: CASSQGTGGLDEQYF; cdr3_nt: TGTGCCAGCAGCCAAGGGACGGGGGGTCTCGACGAGCAGTACTTC
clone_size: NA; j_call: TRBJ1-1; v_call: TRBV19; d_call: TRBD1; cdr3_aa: CATRDRETEAFF; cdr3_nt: TGTGCCACCCGGGACAGGGAAACTGAAGCTTTCTTT